Listed here are 26 T cell receptor beta chains from one sample, sequenced in a study of blood T cell repertoires in COVID-19. Here immunoSEQ multiplex PCR was the method, and the copy in TCRdb shows in-frame clones only, minus some. The sample has 200,000 to 250,000 clones; 70% to 90% are singletons. Sequencing was carried out using PBMCs or T cells enriched from blood (not recorded which). The receptors derive from a young man who had recovered from COVID-19.

The chain combines TRBV7-8 with TRBJ2-1, with 7 bases matching TRBD2. The V and J ends lost 7 bases and 8 bases, in that order; junction bases with no gene match: 20. The CDR3 loop spans 17 amino acids. Germline V CDR1 and CDR2: SGHVS, FQNEAQ. The CDR3 bases are TGTGCCAGCATCCCCTGGGCTAGCGGAGACCTTATGGATGAGCAGTTCTTC. It yields the protein CASIPWASGDLMDEQFF. Looking up the rest from reference TRBV7-8 and TRBJ2-1 gives the full variable domain: GAGVSQSPRYKVAKRGQDVALRCDPISGHVSLFWYQQALGQGPEFLTYFQNEAQLDKSGLPSDRFFAERPEGSVSTLKIQRTQQEDSAVYLCASIPWASGDLMDEQFFGPGTRLTVL.

V is TRBV7-9 and J is TRBJ2-7, with D maybe TRBD1 (5 bases). CDR1 is SEHNR, CDR2 FQNEAQ, per germline (reference sequence). The CDR3 runs to 13 residues. V lost 5 bases to trimming and J lost 3 bases, with 11 bases between them. CDR3 sequence (DNA): TGTGCCAGCAGCAGTGACAGAAACTACGAGCAGTACTTC. This encodes CASSSDRNYEQYF.

The rearrangement uses TRBV5-4 and TRBJ2-7; 11 bases are a match to TRBD2. The CDR3 consists of 16 residues. V shed 4 bases and J 3 bases; nucleotides not matched to a gene: 9. Germline V lookup: CDR1 SGHNT, CDR2 YYREEE (reference sequence). The CDR3 DNA reads TGTGCCAGCAGCGGGACTAGCGGTAGCGGGGTCTACGAGCAGTACTTC. It translates to CASSGTSGSGVYEQYF.

This CDR3 is CASSLSGSEQYF. The CDR3 bases are TGTGCCAGCAGTTTATCCGGGAGTGAGCAGTACTTC. The V gene is TRBV27, the J gene TRBJ2-7, with TRBD2 as a possible D gene (6 bases). The CDR3 runs 12 residues. CDR1 is MNHEY and CDR2 is SMNVEV in the germline V gene (reference sequence). The V gene lost 0 bases and the J gene lost 7 bases, with 7 bases spanning the gap.

This chain joins TRBV23-1 and TRBJ2-2; no definite D call. TRBV23-1 is assigned to the ORF class and has an uncertain function. Trimming stripped 6 bases from V and 6 bases from J, with 14 bases between. This CDR3 contains 14 residues. CDR3 sequence reads: CASREAASAGELFF. CDR3 nucleotides: TGCGCCAGCAGAGAGGCCGCATCAGCCGGGGAGCTGTTTTTT.

The chain carries TRBV12-5 and TRBJ2-1, with 11 bases fitting TRBD2. The V segment lost 2 bases and the J segment 3 bases; nucleotides outside the gene matches: 3. The CDR3 is 16 residues long. Germline assignment: CDR1 LGHNT and CDR2 FRNRAP. CDR3 coding DNA: TGTGCTAGTGGTTTGCAACTAGCGGGGGTCTACAATGAGCAGTTCTTC. Translating gives CASGLQLAGVYNEQFF.

This clone showed up just once. V is TRBV10-2 and J is TRBJ1-5; 9 bases line up with TRBD1. Germline CDR1 and CDR2: WSHSY and SAAADI. The junction had 6 bases not matched to a gene; V was cut back by 5 bases and J by 4 bases. The CDR3 contains 15 residues. CDR3 bases: TGCGCCAGCAGTAGGGACAGGGCGGGGAATCAGCCCCAGCATTTT. Amino acid sequence: CASSRDRAGNQPQHF.

The rearrangement joins TRBV10-3 to TRBJ2-7; possible D gene TRBD1, 8 bases. There are 12 residues in the CDR3. CDR1 and CDR2 from the germline V gene are ENHRY and SYGVKD. The CDR3 loop reads CASGTGVYEQYF. The CDR3 DNA reads as TGTGCGAGCGGGACAGGAGTCTACGAGCAGTACTTC.

The J gene is TRBJ2-3, the V gene TRBV9, with 12 nucleotides matching TRBD2. V lost 7 bases and J lost 14; bases outside the gene matches: 8. This CDR3 spans 12 amino acids. From germline, CDR1 is SGDLS and CDR2 YYNGEE. Here the CDR3 reads CASGLAGHSWYF. Here the CDR3 DNA reads TGTGCCAGCGGACTAGCGGGGCACTCTTGGTATTTT.

The chain employs TRBV23-1 and TRBJ1-5; D is uncertain. TRBV23-1 is designated an ORF whose function remains uncertain. V was clipped by 6 bases and J by 4 bases, with 10 bases between them. The CDR3 loop spans 13 amino acids. DNA of the CDR3: TGCGCCAGCAGAAAAAACGGGAATCAGCCCCAGCATTTT. Translated: CASRKNGNQPQHF.

The chain is built from TRBV7-2 and TRBJ2-1; 10 bases line up with TRBD1. CDR3 length: 14 amino acids. V was pared by 8 bases and J by 6 bases, with 7 bases of the junction left unmatched. Germline V gene data show CDR1 as SGHTA and CDR2 as FQGNSA. CDR3 bases: TGTGCCAGCTCACGACAGGGGGCTATCAATGAGCAGTTCTTC. This sequence encodes CASSRQGAINEQFF.

The chain recombines TRBV19 with TRBJ1-5; D is undetermined. Trimming shortened V by 5 bases and J by 4 bases, and 12 bases separated the two germline ends. This CDR3 region has 14 residues. CDR1 is LNHDA and CDR2 is SQIVND in the germline V gene (reference sequence). The CDR3 DNA reads as TGTGCCAGTAGTCCCCGGGTCTCGAATCAGCCCCAGCATTTT. It is translated as CASSPRVSNQPQHF.

The chain joins TRBV28 to TRBJ2-2, with D perhaps TRBD1 (5 bases). The germline gives CDR1 MDHEN, CDR2 SYDVKM. This CDR3 has 14 amino acids. The V end lost 5 bases, the J end lost 5 bases, and 12 bases lay between the germline ends. CDR3 bases: TGTGCCAGCAGTCGACAGAGAGAGACCGGGGAGCTGTTTTTT. Its translation is CASSRQRETGELFF.

The rearrangement uses TRBV11-2 and TRBJ1-2; no clear D gene. The CDR3 covers 19 residues. Trimming left V 0 bases short and J 2 bases short, with 22 bases between. Germline V CDR1 and CDR2: SGHAT, FQNNGV. CDR3 DNA: TGTGCCAGCAGCTTAGATGGGTCCGGGCCTCGACGAGGGAACTATGGCTACACCTTC. As protein: CASSLDGSGPRRGNYGYTF.

The rearrangement joins TRBV11-2 to TRBJ1-4; 9 nucleotides match TRBD1. CDR3 size: 14 residues. Trimming took 5 bases from V and 8 from J; bases not matched to a gene: 6. Per the germline V gene, CDR1 is SGHAT and CDR2 is FQNNGV. The CDR3 loop is CASSRGQGNEKLFF. In DNA, the CDR3 is TGTGCCAGCAGCCGCGGACAGGGGAACGAAAAACTGTTTTTT.

The rearrangement uses TRBV7-8 and TRBJ2-7; TRBD2 agrees at 9 bases. CDR1 SGHVS and CDR2 FQNEAQ come from the germline V gene. This CDR3 contains 14 residues. The V segment lost 6 bases and the J segment 4 bases; nucleotides outside the gene matches: 7. CDR3 sequence reads: CASRGAGGGYEQYF. CDR3 DNA: TGTGCCAGCAGGGGAGCGGGGGGCGGTTACGAGCAGTACTTC.

In this sample, this clone turned up once. The same CDR3 arises from other DNA sequences in this sample as well. This chain uses TRBV30 with TRBJ1-5; D unclear. V lost 0 bases and J lost 2, with 8 bases in between. This CDR3 has 14 amino acids. Germline CDR1 reads GTSNPN; CDR2 reads SVGIG (reference sequence). The CDR3 reads CAWSVRTGNQPQHF. The CDR3 coding sequence is TGTGCCTGGAGTGTACGAACGGGCAATCAGCCCCAGCATTTT.

The V and J genes are TRBV7-9 and TRBJ2-7, with D possibly matching TRBD2 (5 bases). Germline V gene lookup returns CDR1 SEHNR and CDR2 FQNEAQ (reference sequence). V was trimmed by 1 base and J by 6 bases, leaving 10 bases between them. The CDR3 totals 13 residues. The CDR3 sequence is CASSLVEGSEQYF. In nucleotides, the CDR3 is TGTGCCAGCAGCTTAGTAGAGGGTTCCGAGCAGTACTTC. The entire variable domain, with the rest obtained from reference TRBV7-9 and TRBJ2-7, is as follows: DTGVSQNPRHKITKRGQNVTFRCDPISEHNRLYWYRQTLGQGPEFLTYFQNEAQLEKSRLLSDRFSAERPKGSFSTLEIQRTEQGDSAMYLCASSLVEGSEQYFGPGTRLTVT.

The chain carries TRBV12-3 or TRBV12-4 and TRBJ2-3; 13 bases line up with TRBD2. The CDR3 runs to 13 residues. V dropped 8 bases and J dropped 7; count of bases not matched to a gene: 3. The CDR3 sequence: CASGTSGANTQYF. CDR3 DNA sequence: TGTGCCAGCGGGACTAGCGGGGCCAATACGCAGTATTTT.

In this sample, this clone turned up a few times. The genes are TRBV13 and TRBJ2-7; 11 bases agree with TRBD2. Germline V gene sequence: CDR1 PRHDT, CDR2 FYEKMQ (reference sequence). This CDR3 region has 14 residues. The trim removed 5 bases at V and 3 bases at J, leaving 3 bases unmatched. The CDR3 sequence is CASSLAGGNYEQYF. The CDR3, as DNA: TGTGCCAGCAGCCTAGCGGGGGGAAACTACGAGCAGTACTTC.

In regard to this clone: One junction end does not reproduce the germline sequence, and a read error may be involved. V gene TRBV5-6 combines with J gene TRBJ2-7, with 9 bases identical to TRBD2. The CDR3 covers 16 residues. Germline V gene lookup returns CDR1 SGHDT and CDR2 YYEEEE. The CDR3 here is CARSLRRGRAGREQYF. Written as DNA, the CDR3 is TGTGCCCGCAGCTTGCGGCGCGGGAGGGCCGGGCGGGAGCAGTACTTC. The full variable domain, in which reference TRBV5-6 and TRBJ2-7 provide the parts outside the CDR3, is DAGVTQSPTHLIKTRGQQVTLRCSPKSGHDTVSWYQQALGQGPQFIFQYYEEEERQRGNFPDRFSGHQFPNYSSELNVNALLLGDSALYLCARSLRRGRAGREQYFGPGTRLTVT.

The chain employs TRBV19 and TRBJ1-5; no clear D gene. There are 14 residues in the CDR3. Trimming removed 3 bases at V and 4 bases at J, with 10 bases between. The germline CDR1 and CDR2 sequences are LNHDA and SQIVND (reference sequence). The CDR3, as DNA: TGTGCCAGTAGTATCCTTCGGGTTAATCAGCCCCAGCATTTT. It is translated as CASSILRVNQPQHF.

The chain recombines TRBV20-1 with TRBJ2-1, with D perhaps matching TRBD2 (6 bases). This CDR3 region has 16 residues. Trimming shortened V by 3 bases and J by 4 bases, and 19 bases separated the two germline ends. The germline gives CDR1 DFQATT, CDR2 SNEGSKA (reference sequence). The CDR3 is CSASKPDREIYNEQFF. CDR3 in DNA: TGCAGTGCTAGTAAGCCGGACCGGGAGATATACAATGAGCAGTTCTTC.

This clone was seen a few times. J is TRBJ1-1 and V is TRBV2; 7 bases are shared with TRBD1. CDR3 size: 16 residues. J was trimmed by 5 bases and V by 6 bases; bases with no gene match: 15. The germline CDR1 and CDR2 sequences are SNHLY and FYNNEI. Written as DNA, the CDR3 is TGTGCCAGCAGACCCAAGCCCCAGGGGGTTGATACTGAAGCTTTCTTT. It encodes CASRPKPQGVDTEAFF. The whole variable domain, filled in from reference TRBV2 and TRBJ1-1, reads EPEVTQTPSHQVTQMGQEVILRCVPISNHLYFYWYRQILGQKVEFLVSFYNNEISEKSEIFDDQFSVERPDGSNFTLKIRSTKLEDSAMYFCASRPKPQGVDTEAFFGQGTRLTVV.

V gene TRBV10-2 combines with J gene TRBJ1-1; D is uncertain. V lost 3 bases to trimming and J lost 3 bases, with 5 bases between them. The CDR3 runs 12 residues. Germline-derived CDR1 and CDR2 are WSHSY and SAAADI. CDR3 in DNA: TGCGCCAGCAGTGACCGGTACACTGAAGCTTTCTTT. Amino acid sequence: CASSDRYTEAFF.

The chain is built from TRBV6-4 and TRBJ1-2; D is possibly TRBD1 (5 bases). Germline assignment: CDR1 MRHNA and CDR2 SNTAGT. The CDR3 is 15 residues long. The V end lost 2 bases, the J end lost 4 bases, and 14 bases lay between the germline ends. The CDR3 is CASSDRAGWVYGYTF. CDR3 nucleotide sequence: TGTGCCAGCAGTGACCGAGCAGGGTGGGTCTATGGCTACACCTTC.